This T cell receptor beta chain was sequenced in a study of response to subunit inactivated influenza vaccine (dated by TCRdb to the late 2010s). A note on the overall study: The study used deep quantitative T cell receptor repertoire profiling to track responses to a trivalent subunit inactivated influenza vaccine.

Turning to this clonotype: Which antigen it targets is not known. Per-base qualities were not stored, and no clone one base away is much larger.

Based on the germline V gene, the CDR1 and CDR2 sequences are MDHEN and SYDVKM. Measured from the cysteine to the phenylalanine, the CDR3 is 15 residues long. The read is trimmed to its CDR3 DNA, 45 bases read in frame from base 1. Trimming leaves V shorter by 6 bases and J shorter by 6 bases, with the junction holding 11 bases beyond the gene matches. The protocol used for the library was RT-PCR. Sequencing was performed on an Illumina HiSeq 2500. TCRdb trimmed public reads at Q25 via fastp, called clones via MiXCR and kept in-frame beta chains. For every CDR3 protein sequence, its rows merge into one entry that carries the most common genes and DNA. Across this sample there are about 700,000 distinct CDR3 sequences, with 15% to 19% seen only once. The top ten hold around 10% of the sample. Here is what the overall study found, with its caveats: The authors proposed that each seasonal influenza vaccination may bring in only a limited number of new T cells.

Recombination linked TRBV28 to TRBJ2-4; 7 of the junction bases match TRBD1. The sequence was collected from a man aged 45 to 65 who received an inactivated influenza vaccine. Donor details come from another sample of the same person, matched by shared clones. Specimen: PBMCs from blood, collected roughly 12 days after vaccination. The CDR3 is CASSQTGPVSNIQYF. The sequenced DNA: TGTGCCAGCAGCCAGACAGGGCCGGTTTCAAACATTCAGTACTTC.